The 19 T cell receptor beta chains in this list originate from one sample, sequenced in a study of blood T cell repertoires in COVID-19. Libraries were prepared by immunoSEQ multiplex PCR; TCRdb keeps only in-frame clonotypes and omits some of them. Altogether a few hundred thousand clones are present, about nine tenths being singletons, with the ten largest covering under 5%. The sequencing input was peripheral blood. The receptors derive from a woman aged 55 to 70 with COVID-19, enrolled during active disease.

The V and J genes are TRBV27 and TRBJ2-2; D is unclear. CDR3 length: 15 amino acids. CDR1 is MNHEY and CDR2 is SMNVEV in the germline V gene (reference sequence). Trimming took 0 bases from V and 2 from J, leaving 7 bases between them. DNA of the CDR3: TGTGCCAGCAGTTTATCGGCCAGAAACACCGGGGAGCTGTTTTTT. Translating gives CASSLSARNTGELFF.

This rearrangement joins TRBV2 to TRBJ1-2; D might be TRBD1 (5 bases). The CDR3 sequence is 13 residues long. The V and J ends lost 8 bases and 6 bases respectively, with 16 bases between them. Germline loops: CDR1 SNHLY, CDR2 FYNNEI. The CDR3 sequence is CASQGGWTHGYTF. CDR3 in DNA: TGTGCCAGCCAGGGAGGGTGGACCCATGGCTACACCTTC.

The chain has TRBV11-2 and TRBJ1-2; D is perhaps TRBD1 (6 bases). The V gene's germline CDR1 is SGHAT and CDR2 FQNNGV. This CDR3 has 14 residues. Trimming shortened V by 5 bases and J by 4 bases, and 14 bases separated the two germline ends. CDR3 loop: CASSLDRRTYGYTF. In nucleotides, the CDR3 is TGTGCCAGCAGCCTCGACAGGCGTACCTATGGCTACACCTTC.

In regard to this clone: The identical CDR3 is also encoded by other nucleotide sequences in the sample. J is TRBJ1-2 and V is TRBV5-6; 9 bases fit TRBD1. V shed 0 bases, J shed 8 bases, and the junction held 2 bases outside the gene matches. The CDR3 length is 13 residues. Germline V gene sequence: CDR1 SGHDT, CDR2 YYEEEE. DNA for the CDR3: TGTGCCAGCAGCTTGGACAGGGGGCGCGGCTACACCTTC. Translated, it gives CASSLDRGRGYTF.

This chain links TRBV19 with TRBJ2-2; possible D gene TRBD1, 6 bases. Germline V gene lookup returns CDR1 LNHDA and CDR2 SQIVND (reference sequence). This CDR3 contains 15 residues. V was shortened by 2 bases and J by 7 bases, with 14 bases between the two germline ends. The CDR3 sequence is CASSIWTARDGELFF. The CDR3 nucleotides read TGTGCCAGTAGTATATGGACAGCTAGAGACGGGGAGCTGTTTTTT. The entire variable domain, with the rest obtained from reference TRBV19 and TRBJ2-2, is as follows: DGGITQSPKYLFRKEGQNVTLSCEQNLNHDAMYWYRQDPGQGLRLIYYSQIVNDFQKGDIAEGYSVSREKKESFPLTVTSAQKNPTAFYLCASSIWTARDGELFFGEGSRLTVL.

This chain links TRBV7-9 with TRBJ1-1; a weak D match, TRBD1 (6 bases). CDR1 and CDR2 (germline): SEHNR, FQNEAQ (reference sequence). Trimming pared 4 bases from V and 0 bases from J, leaving 9 bases between. The CDR3 runs to 14 residues. The CDR3 region has the DNA TGTGCCAGCAGCTGGGGGACATTGAACACTGAAGCTTTCTTT. This encodes CASSWGTLNTEAFF.

This chain links TRBV30 with TRBJ1-1; 7 bases fit TRBD1. The CDR3 has 14 residues. J gave up 1 base and V 2 bases, and 4 bases lay outside the gene matches. The germline V gene encodes CDR1 GTSNPN and CDR2 SVGIG (reference sequence). The CDR3 nucleotides read TGTGCCTGGAGTACACAGGGGAGGAACACTGAAGCTTTCTTT. As protein: CAWSTQGRNTEAFF.

The chain has TRBV10-1 and TRBJ1-5; the D is unclear. Trimming took off 2 bases at V and 1 base at J, with 12 bases between the two ends. The germline V gene encodes CDR1 WNHNN and CDR2 SYGVQD (reference sequence). CDR3 size: 16 residues. Here the CDR3 DNA reads TGCGCCAGCAGTGAGGGGGAGGTCGAGAGCAATCAGCCCCAGCATTTT. It yields the protein CASSEGEVESNQPQHF.

V is TRBV7-3 and J is TRBJ1-1, with D perhaps TRBD1 (6 bases). CDR3 length: 15 residues. V lost 3 bases and J lost 4, with 15 bases in between. Germline CDR1 reads SGHTA; CDR2 reads FQGTGA. The CDR3 region is CASSFSGARTTEAFF. In DNA, the CDR3 is TGTGCCAGCAGCTTTTCAGGGGCGAGAACCACTGAAGCTTTCTTT.

The J gene is TRBJ1-1, the V gene TRBV15; TRBD1 aligns across 8 bases. Germline V gene sequence: CDR1 LNHNV, CDR2 YYDKDF (reference sequence). CDR3 length: 17 amino acids. V was clipped by 0 bases and J by 4 bases; unmatched bases: 10. CDR3 nucleotide sequence: TGTGCCACCAGCAGAGATCTCACAGGGGGAAGGGGCACTGAAGCTTTCTTT. This codes for CATSRDLTGGRGTEAFF.

The genes are TRBV6-6 and TRBJ2-7, with 8 nucleotides matching TRBD1. The V and J ends lost 7 bases and 0 bases, in that order; junction bases with no gene match: 2. The CDR3 has 13 amino acids. The V gene's germline CDR1 is MNHNY and CDR2 SVGAGI (reference sequence). The chain's CDR3 is CASMDRDSYEQYF. The CDR3 DNA follows: TGTGCCAGCATGGACAGGGACTCCTACGAGCAGTACTTC.

The CDR3 DNA follows: TGTGCCAGCAGCTTCTTACAGGGTTACACAGATACGCAGTATTTT. Protein sequence: CASSFLQGYTDTQYF. The genes are TRBV5-5 and TRBJ2-3; weak D call: TRBD1 (6 bases). Germline V gene lookup returns CDR1 SGHKS and CDR2 YYEKEE (reference sequence). The CDR3 is 15 amino acids. Trimming took off 2 bases at V and 2 bases at J, with 12 bases between the two ends.

The chain couples TRBV5-1 to TRBJ1-1; D is ambiguous. V shed 2 bases and J shed 2 bases, with 10 bases lying between them. Germline lookup yields CDR1 SGHRS and CDR2 YFSETQ. This CDR3 comprises 14 residues. CDR3 DNA sequence: TGCGCCAGCAGCTTAGACGGGAGAAACACTGAAGCTTTCTTT. Amino acids: CASSLDGRNTEAFF. Full variable domain (rest looked up from reference TRBV5-1 and TRBJ1-1): KAGVTQTPRYLIKTRGQQVTLSCSPISGHRSVSWYQQTPGQGLQFLFEYFSETQRNKGNFPGRFSGRQFSNSRSEMNVSTLELGDSALYLCASSLDGRNTEAFFGQGTRLTVV.

The genes are TRBV19 and TRBJ1-2; 8 bases align to TRBD1. Per germline, CDR1 LNHDA and CDR2 SQIVND (reference sequence). There are 13 residues in the CDR3. Unmatched junction bases numbered 6, after V lost 5 bases and J lost 7 bases. The CDR3 sequence is CASSQQGARGYTF. For the CDR3, the DNA is TGTGCCAGTAGTCAGCAGGGGGCGCGTGGCTACACCTTC.

This chain joins TRBV19 and TRBJ2-2; 11 bases fit TRBD1. The J segment lost 6 bases and the V segment lost 7 bases, leaving 7 bases of the junction unmatched. CDR1 and CDR2 (germline): LNHDA, SQIVND (reference sequence). The CDR3 sequence is 15 residues long. DNA for the CDR3: TGTGCCAGTACTCAAGGGACAGGGGGGGCCGGGGAGCTGTTTTTT. Encoded protein: CASTQGTGGAGELFF.

V usage is TRBV18 and J usage is TRBJ2-6; 7 bases agree with TRBD1. The CDR3 consists of 16 residues. Trimming cost V 8 bases and J 3 bases; bases outside gene matches: 10. Germline lookup yields CDR1 KGHSH and CDR2 LQKENI. CDR3 nucleotides: TGTGCCAGCACCCAACAGGGGTGGAATGGGGCCAACGTCCTGACTTTC. Residues: CASTQQGWNGANVLTF.

This chain links TRBV12-3 or TRBV12-4 with TRBJ2-3; D unresolved. CDR3 length equals 13 residues. V lost 0 bases to trimming and J lost 4 bases, with 5 bases between them. CDR3 sequence: CASSLASPDTQYF. CDR3 nucleotides: TGTGCCAGCAGTTTAGCTAGCCCAGATACGCAGTATTTT.

The V gene is TRBV3-1 (or the pseudogene TRBV3-2), the J gene TRBJ2-3; 8 bases align to TRBD2. Germline CDR1 LGHDT, CDR2 YNNKEL (reference sequence). This CDR3 region has 16 residues. J gave up 4 bases and V 0 bases, and 6 bases lay outside the gene matches. Here the CDR3 reads CASSQEDYGGADTQYF. The DNA of the CDR3 is TGTGCCAGCAGCCAAGAAGACTACGGGGGGGCAGATACGCAGTATTTT.

For this clone: This sample also contains other DNA sequences that code for the same CDR3. CDR3 amino acids: CASSSDRVRTEAFF. The CDR3 DNA sequence: TGCGCCAGCAGCTCGGACAGGGTCCGGACTGAAGCTTTCTTT. The chain carries TRBV5-1 and TRBJ1-1; TRBD1 aligns across 8 bases. This CDR3 is 14 amino acids long. Trimming at V came to 3 bases and at J to 5 bases, leaving 6 bases not matched to a gene. CDR1 SGHRS and CDR2 YFSETQ come from the germline V gene.